This T cell receptor (beta chain) was documented in a study of blood T cell repertoires in COVID-19. As for the study in general: The study drew acute and convalescent COVID-19 samples from the United States, Italy and Spain.

As processed by the authors: Researchers report that nucleated cell counts were estimated from reference gene primer amplification. Method: immunoSEQ multiplex PCR; TCRdb's copy keeps in-frame clones and lacks some. V and J calls and clone size are as listed in that table; D and trimming were resolved from the DNA. The table shows tens of thousands of clones, with 75% to 90% occurring only once. The CDR3 spans 14 residues. Germline values: CDR1 SGHRS, CDR2 YFSETQ. Trimming removed 6 bases from V and 6 bases from J; junction bases left unmatched: 5. Source material: peripheral blood. V gene TRBV5-1 combines with J gene TRBJ2-1; 11 bases match TRBD1. This clonotype originated in a human donor in a cohort sampled during active COVID-19. Here the CDR3 reads CASKIGQGANEQFF. As DNA, the CDR3 is TGCGCCAGCAAGATTGGACAGGGGGCCAATGAGCAGTTCTTC.